This section outlines one T cell receptor (beta chain) sequence together with its context. Germline values: CDR1 MNHNS, CDR2 SASEGT. This CDR3 region has 15 residues. The V end lost 10 bases, the J end lost 8 bases, and 23 bases lay between the germline ends. Assay: immunoSEQ multiplex PCR; the TCRdb copy retains only in-frame clones and omits some. Of tens of thousands of clones listed, approximately 86% are singletons. This record comes from a study of T cell clones after liver transplantation. Overall study: Liver transplant recipients had immunosuppression withdrawal attempted within 2 years.

The sample in question was CD4+ T cells from blood, obtained 24 months after liver transplant. The clonotype comes from a human patient who received a liver transplant. Part of the T cells may come from the graft donor. The chain combines TRBV6-1 with TRBJ1-4; D not certain. The chain's CDR3 is CATRSVSDQGEKLFF. The CDR3 nucleotides read TGTGCCACCCGCTCCGTGTCAGACCAAGGGGAAAAACTGTTTTTT.